Each of the 16 T cell receptor beta chains below was sequenced from the same sample in a study of cytomegalovirus exposure and HLA in healthy donors. The PCR made use of 60 Vbeta and 13 Jbeta primers. Using immunoSEQ multiplex PCR, the repertoire was profiled, and TCRdb retains in-frame clones only, with some absent. The data contain about 130,000 clones, approximately 85% of them singletons. Sequenced input: PBMCs. These receptors were obtained from a woman aged 25-40 years in good health and CMV-seropositive.

This chain links TRBV27 with TRBJ1-5; D may be TRBD1 (5 bases). The V and J ends lost 7 bases and 3 bases respectively, with 16 bases between them. The germline gives CDR1 MNHEY, CDR2 SMNVEV (reference sequence). The CDR3 totals 15 residues. The CDR3 is CASNRGEGPNQPQHF. CDR3 coding DNA: TGTGCCAGCAACCGGGGGGAGGGGCCCAATCAGCCCCAGCATTTT.

The rearrangement joins TRBV5-1 to TRBJ2-5; 11 nucleotides line up with TRBD2. Germline V gives CDR1 SGHRS, CDR2 YFSETQ. V dropped 3 bases and J dropped 4; count of bases not matched to a gene: 8. The length of the CDR3 is 16 residues. The CDR3 nucleotides are TGCGCCAGCAGCTACCCGGGACTAGCGGAGAGAGAGACCCAGTACTTC. Protein sequence: CASSYPGLAERETQYF.

The chain recombines TRBV19 with TRBJ1-4; 7 bases map to TRBD1. After removal of 6 bases from V and 8 bases from J, the junction contained 0 bases not matched to a gene. This CDR3 spans 11 amino acids. Germline assignment: CDR1 LNHDA and CDR2 SQIVND (reference sequence). This CDR3 is CASRTGEKLFF. As DNA, the CDR3 is TGTGCCAGTAGGACAGGGGAAAAACTGTTTTTT.

The J gene is TRBJ1-1, the V gene TRBV10-3; the D gene is possibly TRBD1 (6 bases). CDR3 length: 14 amino acids. V was cut by 6 bases and J by 1 base, with 12 bases left in between. The V gene's germline CDR1 is ENHRY and CDR2 SYGVKD. CDR3 amino acids: CAIRRQESNTEAFF. The CDR3 DNA is TGTGCCATCAGAAGACAGGAGTCGAACACTGAAGCTTTCTTT.

V and J are TRBV7-2 and TRBJ2-1, with D hard to call. The length of the CDR3 is 12 residues. The V gene lost 5 bases and the J gene lost 1 base, with 3 bases spanning the gap. Germline loops: CDR1 SGHTA, CDR2 FQGNSA. The CDR3 sequence is CASSLSYNEQFF. CDR3 nucleotides: TGTGCCAGCAGCCTGTCCTACAATGAGCAGTTCTTC.

This clone was recorded only once. V gene TRBV10-3 combines with J gene TRBJ2-2; 8 nucleotides line up with TRBD2. Germline CDR1 and CDR2: ENHRY and SYGVKD. V lost 7 bases and J lost 5; bases outside the gene matches: 6. The CDR3 has 14 amino acids. The chain's CDR3 is CAITGTRSTGELFF. As DNA, the CDR3 is TGTGCCATCACGGGGACTAGAAGTACCGGGGAGCTGTTTTTT.

J is TRBJ1-1 and V is TRBV15; perhaps TRBD1 as D (6 bases). Germline values: CDR1 LNHNV, CDR2 YYDKDF (reference sequence). Trimming took off 6 bases at V and 11 bases at J, with 19 bases between the two ends. The CDR3 has 13 residues. The chain's CDR3 is CATRPSGQPGAFF. As DNA, the CDR3 is TGTGCCACCAGGCCCTCCGGACAGCCGGGCGCTTTCTTT.

The chain couples TRBV9 to TRBJ1-2; 7 bases line up with TRBD1. Germline CDR1 SGDLS, CDR2 YYNGEE. The CDR3 covers 18 residues. V was clipped by 4 bases and J by 3 bases; unmatched bases: 18. The CDR3 loop reads CASSIGGGQGGADYGYTF. CDR3 in DNA: TGTGCCAGCAGCATTGGAGGAGGGCAGGGGGGTGCGGACTATGGCTACACCTTC.

The rearrangement joins TRBV29-1 to TRBJ2-1, with 9 bases fitting TRBD2. The ends lost 2 bases at V and 3 bases at J; junction bases unmatched: 2. The CDR3 totals 14 residues. CDR1 is SQVTM, CDR2 ANQGSEA, per germline. Written as DNA, the CDR3 is TGCAGCGTTGAACTAGCGGGGAACTACAATGAGCAGTTCTTC. It specifies CSVELAGNYNEQFF.

V usage is TRBV5-1 and J usage is TRBJ1-2; D may be TRBD1 (6 bases). The CDR3 is 14 amino acids. Trimming cost V 7 bases and J 5 bases, with 18 bases left between them. Germline V CDR1 and CDR2: SGHRS, YFSETQ. CDR3 in DNA: TGCGCCAGCCAGGCGGGGGGCGCTGATTATGGCTACACCTTC. Protein: CASQAGGADYGYTF.

Remarks on this clone: One end of the junction is discordant with germline, which a read error may explain. The gene calls are TRBV7-9 and TRBJ1-1; tentatively, D is TRBD1 (6 bases). The germline gives CDR1 SEHNR, CDR2 FQNEAQ (reference sequence). CDR3 length equals 13 residues. The CDR3: CSSSLGARAEAFF. DNA for the CDR3: TGTTCCAGCAGCCTGGGGGCCCGGGCTGAAGCTTTCTTT.

This clone was observed a single time. A junction boundary mismatches the germline segment, possibly from a read error. This rearrangement joins TRBV7-9 to TRBJ2-7, with a tentative D call TRBD1 (6 bases). The CDR3 extends over 12 amino acids. Germline CDR1 is SEHNR and CDR2 is FQNEAQ (reference sequence). The CDR3: CSSSLKDSQQYF. The CDR3 nucleotides are TGTTCCAGCAGCTTAAAGGACAGCCAGCAGTACTTC.

The V and J genes are TRBV9 and TRBJ1-6; no clear D. Germline-derived CDR1 and CDR2 are SGDLS and YYNGEE. This CDR3 has 16 amino acids. With 0 bases removed from V and 2 bases from J, the gap between germline ends came to 9 bases. The CDR3 protein is CASSVDPTTYNSPLHF. As DNA, the CDR3 is TGTGCCAGCAGCGTAGATCCCACTACCTATAATTCACCCCTCCACTTT.

This clone was picked up a small number of times. The chain employs TRBV6-6 and TRBJ1-3; 7 bases map to TRBD1. The ends lost 6 bases at V and 1 base at J; junction bases unmatched: 9. The CDR3 has 16 amino acids. Germline-derived CDR1 and CDR2 are MNHNY and SVGAGI (reference sequence). In DNA, the CDR3 is TGTGCCAGCAGGCTCACAGGGGTCGTATCTGGAAACACCATATATTTT. Translated, it gives CASRLTGVVSGNTIYF.

This chain connects TRBV2 to TRBJ2-2; 7 nucleotides agree with TRBD1. V lost 7 bases to trimming and J lost 2 bases; unmatched junction nucleotides: 4. CDR1 and CDR2 from the germline V gene are SNHLY and FYNNEI. This CDR3 comprises 14 residues. DNA for the CDR3: TGTGCCAGCAAGTACAGGGGAAACACCGGGGAGCTGTTTTTT. Translating it yields CASKYRGNTGELFF. The whole variable domain, remainder taken from reference TRBV2 and TRBJ2-2, is EPEVTQTPSHQVTQMGQEVILRCVPISNHLYFYWYRQILGQKVEFLVSFYNNEISEKSEIFDDQFSVERPDGSNFTLKIRSTKLEDSAMYFCASKYRGNTGELFFGEGSRLTVL.

This clone was seen a handful of times. The J gene is TRBJ2-2, the V gene TRBV9; no clear D. CDR3 length: 13 amino acids. CDR1 is SGDLS and CDR2 is YYNGEE in the germline V gene. Trimming took off 2 bases at V and 7 bases at J, with 9 bases between the two ends. The CDR3 DNA sequence: TGTGCCAGCAGCGTCTCAGGAAACGGGGAGCTGTTTTTT. Encoded protein: CASSVSGNGELFF. The variable domain in full, with the rest retrieved from reference TRBV9 and TRBJ2-2, is DSGVTQTPKHLITATGQRVTLRCSPRSGDLSVYWYQQSLDQGLQFLIQYYNGEERAKGNILERFSAQQFPDLHSELNLSSLELGDSALYFCASSVSGNGELFFGEGSRLTVL.